These 25 T cell receptor beta chains came from one sample sequenced in a study of cytomegalovirus exposure and HLA in healthy donors. Vbeta (60) and Jbeta (13) primers were used in the PCR. Assay used: immunoSEQ multiplex PCR; TCRdb lists only in-frame clones, some missing. Among 110,000 or so clones, over 65% were seen once, and the ten largest hold 2% to 3%. Sequencing was done on a sample of PBMCs. These receptors all come from a woman aged 18-35 years in good health and CMV-seronegative.

The chain recombines TRBV28 with TRBJ1-2, with a possible D match to TRBD1 (5 bases). The CDR3 totals 16 residues. V was shortened by 3 bases and J by 4 bases, with 18 bases between the two germline ends. Germline CDR1 and CDR2: MDHEN and SYDVKM. Here the CDR3 DNA reads TGTGCCAGCAGTTTCCACCCAACCGGGACTACCTATGGCTACACCTTC. It is translated as CASSFHPTGTTYGYTF.

V is TRBV30 and J is TRBJ1-2; 9 positions agree with TRBD1. With 0 bases clipped from V and 4 bases from J, the junction kept 0 bases outside the gene matches. The CDR3 runs to 13 residues. Per the germline V gene, CDR1 is GTSNPN and CDR2 is SVGIG (reference sequence). The CDR3 DNA is TGTGCCTGGAGTGTACAGGGGGCCTATGGCTACACCTTC. Its translation: CAWSVQGAYGYTF.

This clone was seen only once. The V call is TRBV11-1, the J call TRBJ2-2; no clear D. Trimming stripped 0 bases from V and 7 bases from J, with 3 bases between. The CDR3 has 12 residues. In germline, CDR1 is SGHAT, CDR2 FQDESV (reference sequence). The CDR3 sequence: CASSLASGELFF. The CDR3 DNA reads TGTGCCAGCAGCTTAGCGAGCGGGGAGCTGTTTTTT.

The chain employs TRBV28 and TRBJ1-2; 9 positions agree with TRBD1. This CDR3 is 15 amino acids long. Germline V gives CDR1 MDHEN, CDR2 SYDVKM. After removal of 6 bases from V and 5 bases from J, the junction contained 10 bases not matched to a gene. The CDR3 sequence is CASSIGQGLVYGYTF. The CDR3 coding sequence is TGTGCCAGCAGCATAGGACAGGGGTTAGTATATGGCTACACCTTC.

The rearrangement uses TRBV5-6 and TRBJ2-5; the match to TRBD2 covers 7 bases. Germline V gene sequence: CDR1 SGHDT, CDR2 YYEEEE. The CDR3 covers 14 residues. With V trimmed by 5 bases and J by 5 bases, 9 bases remained unmatched. The CDR3 DNA is TGTGCCAGCAGTTTTAGCGGGCTGGGGGAGACCCAGTACTTC. Translated, it gives CASSFSGLGETQYF. The full variable domain, with the rest looked up from reference TRBV5-6 and TRBJ2-5, is DAGVTQSPTHLIKTRGQQVTLRCSPKSGHDTVSWYQQALGQGPQFIFQYYEEEERQRGNFPDRFSGHQFPNYSSELNVNALLLGDSALYLCASSFSGLGETQYFGPGTRLLVL.

The rearrangement uses TRBV7-9 and TRBJ1-3; TRBD1 is a possible D gene (5 bases). The CDR3 sequence is 17 residues long. V dropped 5 bases and J dropped 2 bases, with 19 bases sitting between them. Germline CDR1 is SEHNR and CDR2 is FQNEAQ (reference sequence). The DNA of the CDR3 is TGTGCCAGCAGCACAGGCATCGGAGGGACCGCTGGAAACACCATATATTTT. This sequence encodes CASSTGIGGTAGNTIYF.

V and J are TRBV27 and TRBJ2-3; D unclear. CDR3 length equals 14 residues. V was clipped by 3 bases and J by 2 bases, with 9 bases between them. CDR1 is MNHEY, CDR2 SMNVEV, per germline (reference sequence). The CDR3, as DNA: TGTGCCAGCAGTTTGAGTCACCCCACAGATACGCAGTATTTT. This translates into CASSLSHPTDTQYF.

The rearrangement uses TRBV10-3 and TRBJ2-5; tentative D call: TRBD2 (5 bases). Trimming pared 2 bases from V and 4 bases from J, leaving 8 bases between. This CDR3 region has 13 residues. Germline-derived CDR1 and CDR2 are ENHRY and SYGVKD. The CDR3 nucleotides are TGTGCCATCAGTGAGGTTAGCGTAGAGACCCAGTACTTC. This sequence encodes CAISEVSVETQYF.

Comment on this clone: This sample includes further DNA sequences coding for the same CDR3. The rearrangement joins TRBV16 to TRBJ1-1; 7 nucleotides agree with TRBD1. The ends lost 4 bases at V and 2 bases at J; junction bases unmatched: 13. The CDR3 extends over 17 amino acids. Germline CDR1 KGHSY, CDR2 FQNENV. The CDR3 DNA follows: TGTGCCAGCAGCCCCCAGGGGGGCCCTCAAGGAAACACTGAAGCTTTCTTT. This codes for CASSPQGGPQGNTEAFF. The full variable domain, completed using reference TRBV16 and TRBJ1-1, is GEEVAQTPKHLVRGEGQKAKLYCAPIKGHSYVFWYQQVLKNEFKFLISFQNENVFDETGMPKERFSAKCLPNSPCSLEIQATKLEDSAVYFCASSPQGGPQGNTEAFFGQGTRLTVV.

The chain carries TRBV13 and TRBJ2-7; 7 bases are a match to TRBD1. In germline, CDR1 is PRHDT, CDR2 FYEKMQ (reference sequence). The length of the CDR3 is 14 residues. Trimming took 5 bases from V and 4 from J; bases not matched to a gene: 8. CDR3 residues: CASSLLGQSYEQYV. Here the CDR3 DNA reads TGTGCCAGCAGCCTTCTGGGACAGAGTTACGAGCAGTACGTC.

The V and J genes are TRBV5-6 and TRBJ1-2; a possible D gene is TRBD1 (6 bases). CDR1 SGHDT and CDR2 YYEEEE come from the germline V gene. There are 16 residues in the CDR3. Trimming shortened V by 1 base and J by 1 base, and 14 bases separated the two germline ends. The CDR3 reads CASSLTGTLDNYGYTF. CDR3 DNA sequence: TGTGCCAGCAGCTTGACAGGGACCTTAGATAACTATGGCTACACCTTC.

The chain has TRBV5-4 and TRBJ1-5; no reliable D call. V was trimmed by 3 bases and J by 4 bases, leaving 5 bases between them. Germline CDR1 is SGHNT and CDR2 is YYREEE (reference sequence). The length of the CDR3 is 12 residues. The CDR3 region is CASSSGNQPQHF. The CDR3 DNA follows: TGTGCCAGCAGCTCGGGTAATCAGCCCCAGCATTTT.

The chain combines TRBV27 with TRBJ1-2, with TRBD1 matching 9 bases. Germline V lookup: CDR1 MNHEY, CDR2 SMNVEV (reference sequence). Germline trimming cut 10 bases from V and 4 bases from J; bases unmatched to any gene: 7. The CDR3 length is 13 residues. The CDR3 DNA is TGTGCCAATACAGGGGGCGCCTTCTATGGCTACACCTTC. It yields the protein CANTGGAFYGYTF.

The rearrangement joins TRBV5-6 to TRBJ1-2, with 8 nucleotides matching TRBD1. With 0 bases clipped from V and 8 bases from J, the junction kept 9 bases outside the gene matches. The CDR3 covers 15 residues. The germline V gene encodes CDR1 SGHDT and CDR2 YYEEEE. The DNA for the CDR3 is TGTGCCAGCAGCTTGGAGATGGGCAGGGGGCAAGGCTACACCTTC. As protein: CASSLEMGRGQGYTF.

The chain links TRBV4-1 to TRBJ2-1, with TRBD1 identical over 9 bases. The CDR3 length is 15 residues. CDR1 is MGHRA, CDR2 YSYEKL, per germline. The trim removed 3 bases at V and 7 bases at J, leaving 7 bases unmatched. CDR3 sequence reads: CASSHPGQGGNEQFF. CDR3 nucleotide sequence: TGCGCCAGCAGCCATCCGGGACAGGGTGGAAATGAGCAGTTCTTC.

This clone was counted between two and nine times. The chain uses TRBV6-1 and TRBJ1-4; the match to TRBD1 covers 7 bases. Losses at the gene ends were 4 bases for V and 0 bases for J; bases not matched to a gene: 5. This CDR3 contains 16 residues. Per the germline V gene, CDR1 is MNHNS and CDR2 is SASEGT. For the CDR3, the DNA is TGTGCCAGCAGTGGGCGCAGGGGGTCAACTAATGAAAAACTGTTTTTT. It codes for CASSGRRGSTNEKLFF.

The chain uses TRBV11-3 and TRBJ2-1, with TRBD2 identical over 7 bases. The V and J ends lost 2 bases and 4 bases, in that order; junction bases with no gene match: 2. The CDR3 sequence is 14 residues long. Germline V gene sequence: CDR1 SGHNT, CDR2 YENEEA. The CDR3 region has the DNA TGTGCCAGCAGCTTAAGCGGGACTTACAATGAGCAGTTCTTC. Protein sequence: CASSLSGTYNEQFF. Supplemented by reference TRBV11-3 and TRBJ2-1, the full variable domain reads EAGVVQSPRYKIIEKKQPVAFWCNPISGHNTLYWYLQNLGQGPELLIRYENEEAVDDSQLPKDRFSAERLKGVDSTLKIQPAELGDSAVYLCASSLSGTYNEQFFGPGTRLTVL.

V gene TRBV5-1 combines with J gene TRBJ2-1, with 7 bases fitting TRBD2. V shed 0 bases, J shed 4 bases, and the junction held 4 bases outside the gene matches. The CDR3 covers 15 residues. Germline V gives CDR1 SGHRS, CDR2 YFSETQ. The CDR3 nucleotides read TGCGCCAGCAGCTTGGGCAGCGGGGATTACAATGAGCAGTTCTTC. Translation gives CASSLGSGDYNEQFF.

This clone was observed a single time. Other DNA sequences of this sample code for an identical CDR3. The rearrangement joins TRBV27 to TRBJ1-2, with D uncertain. This CDR3 has 13 residues. The V end was cut by 2 bases, the J end by 4 bases, with 8 bases between. Per germline, CDR1 MNHEY and CDR2 SMNVEV (reference sequence). The CDR3 bases are TGTGCCAGCAGTTTAGGGCAGTCCTATGGCTACACCTTC. It translates to CASSLGQSYGYTF.

The chain carries TRBV7-6 and TRBJ1-1, with D perhaps matching TRBD1 (6 bases). The CDR3 is 15 amino acids. CDR1 SGHVS and CDR2 FNYEAQ come from the germline V gene. V dropped 4 bases and J dropped 0 bases, with 12 bases sitting between them. The CDR3 DNA reads TGTGCCAGCAGCTCATCAGGGGACCTGAACACTGAAGCTTTCTTT. This codes for CASSSSGDLNTEAFF.

The chain is built from TRBV5-1 and TRBJ1-1; D is possibly TRBD1 (5 bases). Per germline, CDR1 SGHRS and CDR2 YFSETQ. Trimming pared 4 bases from V and 3 bases from J, leaving 13 bases between. The CDR3 runs 14 residues. The CDR3 region has the DNA TGCGCCAGCAGCCAGTCGGGGGGGTACACTGAAGCTTTCTTT. Its translation is CASSQSGGYTEAFF.

This rearrangement joins TRBV11-3 to TRBJ2-2; D not certain. The ends were cut back, 6 bases at V and 4 bases at J, with 9 bases in the middle. Per the germline V gene, CDR1 is SGHNT and CDR2 is YENEEA. This CDR3 region has 13 residues. CDR3 coding DNA: TGTGCCAGCAGACGTACAGCCACCGGGGAGCTGTTTTTT. Protein sequence: CASRRTATGELFF.

The genes are TRBV6-1 and TRBJ2-7; 7 nucleotides line up with TRBD1. The germline CDR1 and CDR2 sequences are MNHNS and SASEGT. This CDR3 has 15 residues. V dropped 1 base and J dropped 2; count of bases not matched to a gene: 5. CDR3 nucleotide sequence: TGTGCCAGCAGTGAAGTGACAGGGCGACCCTACGAGCAGTACGTC. It is translated as CASSEVTGRPYEQYV.

V usage is TRBV14 and J usage is TRBJ1-1; possible D gene TRBD1, 5 bases. V gave up 0 bases and J gave up 5 bases, with 13 bases separating them. This CDR3 region has 15 residues. The V gene's germline CDR1 is SGHDN and CDR2 FVKESK. Written as DNA, the CDR3 is TGTGCCAGCAGCCAAGATCGGGGGGAAGAGACTGAAGCTTTCTTT. Translated: CASSQDRGEETEAFF. The variable domain in full, with the rest retrieved from reference TRBV14 and TRBJ1-1, is EAGVTQFPSHSVIEKGQTVTLRCDPISGHDNLYWYRRVMGKEIKFLLHFVKESKQDESGMPNNRFLAERTGGTYSTLKVQPAELEDSGVYFCASSQDRGEETEAFFGQGTRLTVV.

This clone was seen a few times. The CDR3 is CASSLSGQGFAEQFF. The DNA for the CDR3 is TGCGCCAGCAGCCTCTCGGGACAGGGATTTGCTGAGCAGTTCTTC. This chain connects TRBV5-1 to TRBJ2-1, with TRBD1 identical over 9 bases. V lost 4 bases and J lost 9; bases outside the gene matches: 11. This CDR3 spans 15 amino acids. Germline CDR1 is SGHRS and CDR2 is YFSETQ.